Sequencing of this T cell receptor beta chain was carried out in a study of intratumoral heterogeneity in liver cancer. Looking at the study overall: Across the full roughly 14-patient cohort, most patients were male and the median age was almost 65 years. The full cohort included approximately 68 multiregional samples from around 14 HCC patients, consisting of fewer than 55 tumoral regions and approximately 20 adjacent nontumoral regions. To examine intratumor heterogeneity, the study integrated RNA-seq, DNA sequencing, TCR-seq and SNP array data obtained from multiple regions of hepatocellular carcinoma specimens. Study-wide conclusions, independent of this receptor: The authors acknowledged a relatively low patient number and under-sampled tumor-infiltrating lymphocyte representation as limitations.

With respect to this clone: It has no known antigen specificity. The sample holds no much larger clone one base away, and base qualities are not on file.

Every patient had early-stage hepatocellular carcinoma and received no therapy prior to surgical resection. The sampled areas showed no macroscopic signs of necrosis or hemorrhage. Multiple regions from two patients underwent TCR sequencing (ImmunoSeq). Each frozen resection tissue sample was taken at least 1 cm away from every other sample. Samples labelled N came from nontumoral liver tissue adjacent to the tumor. Genomic DNA was extracted from bulk tissue using the DNeasy blood and tissue kit. The immunoSEQ assay was used to sequence TCR beta chain CDR3 regions from genomic DNA. Rearranged VDJ segments were amplified with primers annealing to V and J segments. In the paper's pipeline: The ImmunoSeq Analyzer software was used to compute clonality and richness metrics. Fisher's exact test, supplemented by a beta-binomial method for added stringency, was applied to identify differentially abundant clones between regions. TCRdb took this table from immuneACCESS and kept in-frame rearrangements with V and J called. Such tables lack part of the clones; where checked against another copy, unresolved V genes explain under half of the gap, and the rest is unexplained. That table gives V, J and clone size, and the DNA gave D and trimming. The sample table lists 21,000 or so clones, approximately 70% of them with a count of one. The top ten clonotypes cover 15% to 20% of the sample.

The CDR3 runs 17 amino acids, cysteine and phenylalanine included. The read is trimmed to its CDR3 DNA, 51 bases read in frame from base 1. In the germline V gene, CDR1 corresponds to KGHDR and CDR2 to SFDVKD. Trimmed from V: 0 bases; trimmed from J: 8 bases; junction bases lacking a gene match: 10. Sequencing was performed on tumor-adjacent normal tissue, taken before any cancer treatment. The rearranged chain carries TRBV24-1 and TRBJ2-1; TRBD2 matches 9 bases in the middle. The TCR sequence derives from a woman in her 70s with hepatocellular carcinoma. DNA sequence: TGTGCCACCAGTGATTTGGAGACTAGCGGCGTCTTTGATGAGCAGTTCTTC. The translation is CATSDLETSGVFDEQFF.